This T cell receptor (beta chain) was retrieved from a study of T cells after yellow fever vaccination. This clonotype was found many times. TCRdb re-derived calls from the 5' RACE reads in MiXCR, one entry per CDR3 protein. The sample consists of hundreds of thousands of distinct CDR3 sequences, about a fifth of them appearing once. The CDR3 covers 16 residues. The trim removed 4 bases at V and 9 bases at J, leaving 10 bases unmatched. In germline, CDR1 is MNHEY, CDR2 SVGAGI. Sequenced here: PBMCs, sampled 15 days after the yellow fever booster vaccination. This TCR was sampled from a man younger than 40 who received the YFV17D yellow fever vaccine. The rearrangement uses TRBV6-5 and TRBJ2-1, with 12 bases matching TRBD2. This chain's CDR3 is CASSSESSGRAFEQFF. The CDR3, as DNA: TGTGCCAGCAGTTCTGAATCTAGCGGGAGGGCCTTTGAGCAGTTCTTC.